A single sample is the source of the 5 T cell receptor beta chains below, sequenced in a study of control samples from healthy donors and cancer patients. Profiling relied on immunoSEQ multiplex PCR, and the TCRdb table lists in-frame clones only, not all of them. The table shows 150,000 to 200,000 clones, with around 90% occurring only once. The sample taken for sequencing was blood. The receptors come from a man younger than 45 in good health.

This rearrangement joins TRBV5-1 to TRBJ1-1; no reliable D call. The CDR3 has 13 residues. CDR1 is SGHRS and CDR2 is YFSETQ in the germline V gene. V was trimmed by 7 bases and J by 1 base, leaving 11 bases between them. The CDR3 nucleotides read TGCGCCAGCGGAGAGACAAGGAACACTGAAGCTTTCTTT. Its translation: CASGETRNTEAFF.

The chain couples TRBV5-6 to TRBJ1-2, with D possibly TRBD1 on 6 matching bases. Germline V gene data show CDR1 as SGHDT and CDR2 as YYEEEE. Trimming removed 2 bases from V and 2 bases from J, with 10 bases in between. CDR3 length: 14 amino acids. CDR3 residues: CASSLLQGNYGYTF. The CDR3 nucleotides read TGTGCCAGCAGCTTACTACAGGGAAACTATGGCTACACCTTC.

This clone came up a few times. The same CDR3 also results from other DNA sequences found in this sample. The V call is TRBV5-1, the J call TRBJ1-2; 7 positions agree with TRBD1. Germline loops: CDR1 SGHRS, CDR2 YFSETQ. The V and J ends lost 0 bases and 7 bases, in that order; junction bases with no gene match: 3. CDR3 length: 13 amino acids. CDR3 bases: TGCGCCAGCAGCTTGGGACAGGGTAGTGGCTACACCTTC. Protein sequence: CASSLGQGSGYTF. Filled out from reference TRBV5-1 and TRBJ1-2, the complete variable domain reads KAGVTQTPRYLIKTRGQQVTLSCSPISGHRSVSWYQQTPGQGLQFLFEYFSETQRNKGNFPGRFSGRQFSNSRSEMNVSTLELGDSALYLCASSLGQGSGYTFGSGTRLTVV.

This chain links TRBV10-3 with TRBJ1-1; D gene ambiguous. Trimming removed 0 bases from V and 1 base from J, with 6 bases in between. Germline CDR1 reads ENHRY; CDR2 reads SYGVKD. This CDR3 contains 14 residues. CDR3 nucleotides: TGTGCCATCAGTGAGTCAGGTGCGAACACTGAAGCTTTCTTT. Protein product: CAISESGANTEAFF.

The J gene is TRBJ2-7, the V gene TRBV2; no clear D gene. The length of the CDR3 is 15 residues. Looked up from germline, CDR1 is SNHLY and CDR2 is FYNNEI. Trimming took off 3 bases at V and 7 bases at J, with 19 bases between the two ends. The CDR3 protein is CASSDRLRKVGEQYF. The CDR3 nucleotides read TGTGCCAGCAGTGACAGGCTCCGTAAGGTGGGGGAGCAGTACTTC.